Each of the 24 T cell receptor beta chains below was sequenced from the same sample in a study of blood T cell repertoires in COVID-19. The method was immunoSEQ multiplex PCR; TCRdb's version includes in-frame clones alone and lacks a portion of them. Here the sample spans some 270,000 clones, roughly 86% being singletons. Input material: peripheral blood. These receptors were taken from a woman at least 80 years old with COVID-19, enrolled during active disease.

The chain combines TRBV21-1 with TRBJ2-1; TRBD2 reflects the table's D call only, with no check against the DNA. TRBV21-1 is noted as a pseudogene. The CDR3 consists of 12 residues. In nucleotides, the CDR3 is TGTGCCAGCAGCCGTAGAAAGAATGAGCAGTTCTTC. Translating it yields CASSRRKNEQFF.

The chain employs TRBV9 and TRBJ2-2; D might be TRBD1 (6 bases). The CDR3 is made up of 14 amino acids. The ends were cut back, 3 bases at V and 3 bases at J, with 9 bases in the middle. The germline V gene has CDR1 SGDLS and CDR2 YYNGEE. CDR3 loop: CASSARGYTGELFF. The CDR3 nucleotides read TGTGCCAGCAGCGCCAGGGGTTACACCGGGGAGCTGTTTTTT. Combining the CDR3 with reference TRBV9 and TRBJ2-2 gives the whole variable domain DSGVTQTPKHLITATGQRVTLRCSPRSGDLSVYWYQQSLDQGLQFLIQYYNGEERAKGNILERFSAQQFPDLHSELNLSSLELGDSALYFCASSARGYTGELFFGEGSRLTVL.

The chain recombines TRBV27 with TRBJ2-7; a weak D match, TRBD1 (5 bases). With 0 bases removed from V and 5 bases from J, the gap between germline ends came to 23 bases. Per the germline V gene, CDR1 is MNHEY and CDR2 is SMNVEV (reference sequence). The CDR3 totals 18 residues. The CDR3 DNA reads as TGTGCCAGCAGTTTATCCTCCATAATCGGTAGGGGAACTCACGAGCAGTACTTC. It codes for CASSLSSIIGRGTHEQYF.

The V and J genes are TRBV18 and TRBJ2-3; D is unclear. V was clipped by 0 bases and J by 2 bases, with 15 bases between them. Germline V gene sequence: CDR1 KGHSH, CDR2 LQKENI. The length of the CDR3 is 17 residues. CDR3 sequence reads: CASSPPLPTRVTDTQYF. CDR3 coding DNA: TGTGCCAGCTCACCACCCTTACCTACACGGGTCACAGATACGCAGTATTTT.

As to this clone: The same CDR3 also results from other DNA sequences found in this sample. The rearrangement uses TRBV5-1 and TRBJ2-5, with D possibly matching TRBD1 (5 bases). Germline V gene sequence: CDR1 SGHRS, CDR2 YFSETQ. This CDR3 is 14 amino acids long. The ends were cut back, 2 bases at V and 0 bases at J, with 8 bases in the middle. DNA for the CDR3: TGCGCCAGCAGCTTAACAGGATACCAAGAGACCCAGTACTTC. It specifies CASSLTGYQETQYF.

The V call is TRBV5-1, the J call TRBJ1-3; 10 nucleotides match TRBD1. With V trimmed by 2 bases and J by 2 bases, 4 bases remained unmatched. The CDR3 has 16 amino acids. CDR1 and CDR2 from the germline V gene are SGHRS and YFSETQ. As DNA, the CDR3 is TGCGCCAGCAGCTTAGCTGGGACAGGGGCTGGAAACACCATATATTTT. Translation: CASSLAGTGAGNTIYF.

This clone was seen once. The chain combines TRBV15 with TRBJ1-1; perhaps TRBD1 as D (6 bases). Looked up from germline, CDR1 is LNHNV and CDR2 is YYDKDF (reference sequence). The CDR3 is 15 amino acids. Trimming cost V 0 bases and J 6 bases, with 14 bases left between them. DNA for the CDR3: TGTGCCACCAGCAGAGATCGGGGAGGGGGGGCTGAAGCTTTCTTT. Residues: CATSRDRGGGAEAFF.

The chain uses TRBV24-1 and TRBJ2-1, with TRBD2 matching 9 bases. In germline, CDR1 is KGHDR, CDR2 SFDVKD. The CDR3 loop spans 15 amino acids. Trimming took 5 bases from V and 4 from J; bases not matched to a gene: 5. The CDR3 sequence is CATSAGTSSYNEQFF. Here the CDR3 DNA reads TGTGCCACCAGTGCGGGGACTAGCTCGTACAATGAGCAGTTCTTC.

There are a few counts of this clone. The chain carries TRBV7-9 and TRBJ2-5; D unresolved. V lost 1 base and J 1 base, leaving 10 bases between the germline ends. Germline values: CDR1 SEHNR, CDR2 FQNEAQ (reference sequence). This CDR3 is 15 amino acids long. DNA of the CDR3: TGTGCCAGCAGCTTAGGGCAGTCCCCCCAAGAGACCCAGTACTTC. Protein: CASSLGQSPQETQYF.

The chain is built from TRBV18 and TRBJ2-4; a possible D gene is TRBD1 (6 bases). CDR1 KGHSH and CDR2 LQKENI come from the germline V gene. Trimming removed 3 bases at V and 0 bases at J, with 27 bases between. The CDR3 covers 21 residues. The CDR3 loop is CASSPSTGYGDSRLAKNIQYF. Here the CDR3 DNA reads TGTGCCAGCTCACCTTCGACAGGTTATGGAGATTCAAGACTAGCCAAAAACATTCAGTACTTC.

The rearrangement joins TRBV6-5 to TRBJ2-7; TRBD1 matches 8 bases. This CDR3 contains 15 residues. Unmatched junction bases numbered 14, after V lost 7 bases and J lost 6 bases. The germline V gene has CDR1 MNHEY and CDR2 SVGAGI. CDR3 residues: CASTTRRTGSLEQYF. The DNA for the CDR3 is TGTGCCAGCACTACCAGGAGGACAGGGTCTCTCGAGCAGTACTTC.

The CDR3 loop reads CASSFAAGGLEQYF. The CDR3 DNA follows: TGTGCCAGCAGCTTTGCCGCGGGGGGACTCGAGCAGTACTTC. This chain connects TRBV7-2 to TRBJ2-7; 8 nucleotides line up with TRBD2. There are 14 residues in the CDR3. Trimming at V came to 3 bases and at J to 6 bases, leaving 7 bases not matched to a gene. CDR1 is SGHTA, CDR2 FQGNSA, per germline.

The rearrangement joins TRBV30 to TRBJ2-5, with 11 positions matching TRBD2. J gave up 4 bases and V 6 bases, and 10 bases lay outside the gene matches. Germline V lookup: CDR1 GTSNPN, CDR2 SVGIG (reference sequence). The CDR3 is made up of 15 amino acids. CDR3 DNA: TGTGCCTGCAAGACTAGCGGGGCGAGAGGAGAGACCCAGTACTTC. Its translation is CACKTSGARGETQYF.

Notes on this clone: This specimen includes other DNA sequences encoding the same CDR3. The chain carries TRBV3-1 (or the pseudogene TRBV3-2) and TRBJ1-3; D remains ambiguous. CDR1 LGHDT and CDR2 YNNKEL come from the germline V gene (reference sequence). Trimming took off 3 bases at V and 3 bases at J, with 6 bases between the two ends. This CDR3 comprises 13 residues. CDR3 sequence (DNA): TGTGCCAGCAGCCAGGGGAGTGGAAACACCATATATTTT. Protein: CASSQGSGNTIYF.

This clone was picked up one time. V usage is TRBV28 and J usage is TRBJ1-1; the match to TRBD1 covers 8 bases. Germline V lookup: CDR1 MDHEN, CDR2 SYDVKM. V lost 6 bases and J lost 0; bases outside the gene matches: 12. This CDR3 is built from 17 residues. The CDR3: CASSPSQGAGMNTEAFF. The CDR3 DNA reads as TGTGCCAGCAGCCCTAGCCAGGGGGCGGGGATGAACACTGAAGCTTTCTTT.

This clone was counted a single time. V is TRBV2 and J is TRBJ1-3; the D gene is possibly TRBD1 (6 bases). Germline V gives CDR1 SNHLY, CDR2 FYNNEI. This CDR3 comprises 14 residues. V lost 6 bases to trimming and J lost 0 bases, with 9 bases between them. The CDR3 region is CASSRTDSGNTIYF. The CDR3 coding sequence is TGTGCCAGCAGCCGGACAGACTCTGGAAACACCATATATTTT.

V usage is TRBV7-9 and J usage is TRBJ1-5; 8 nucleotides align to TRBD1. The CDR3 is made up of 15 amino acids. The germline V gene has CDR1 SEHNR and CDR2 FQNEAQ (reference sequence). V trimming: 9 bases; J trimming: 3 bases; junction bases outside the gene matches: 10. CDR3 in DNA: TGTGCCAGGTACAGGGGGGCGGCTAACAATCAGCCCCAGCATTTT. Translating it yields CARYRGAANNQPQHF. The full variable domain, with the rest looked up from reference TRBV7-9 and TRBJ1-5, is DTGVSQNPRHKITKRGQNVTFRCDPISEHNRLYWYRQTLGQGPEFLTYFQNEAQLEKSRLLSDRFSAERPKGSFSTLEIQRTEQGDSAMYLCARYRGAANNQPQHFGDGTRLSIL.

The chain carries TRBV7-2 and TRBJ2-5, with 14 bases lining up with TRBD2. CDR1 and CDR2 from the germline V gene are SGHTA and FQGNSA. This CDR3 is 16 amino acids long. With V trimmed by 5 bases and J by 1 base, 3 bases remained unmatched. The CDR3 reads CASSAGLAGGQETQYF. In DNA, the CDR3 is TGTGCCAGCAGCGCCGGACTAGCGGGGGGCCAAGAGACCCAGTACTTC.

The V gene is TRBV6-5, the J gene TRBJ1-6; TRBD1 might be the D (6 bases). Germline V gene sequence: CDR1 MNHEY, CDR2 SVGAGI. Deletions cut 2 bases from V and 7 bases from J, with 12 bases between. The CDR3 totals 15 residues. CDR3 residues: CASSYNQGTNSPLHF. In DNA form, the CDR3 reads TGTGCCAGCAGTTACAATCAGGGGACCAATTCACCCCTCCACTTT.

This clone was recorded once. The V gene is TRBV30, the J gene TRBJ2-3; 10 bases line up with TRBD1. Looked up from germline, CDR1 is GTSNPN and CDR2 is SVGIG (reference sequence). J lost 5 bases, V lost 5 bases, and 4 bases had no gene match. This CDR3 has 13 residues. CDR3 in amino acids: CAWDRGPKDTQYF. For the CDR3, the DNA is TGTGCCTGGGACAGGGGGCCGAAAGATACGCAGTATTTT. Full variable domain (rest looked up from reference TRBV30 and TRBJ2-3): SQTIHQWPATLVQPVGSPLSLECTVEGTSNPNLYWYRQAAGRGLQLLFYSVGIGQISSEVPQNLSASRPQDRQFILSSKKLLLSDSGFYLCAWDRGPKDTQYFGPGTRLTVL.

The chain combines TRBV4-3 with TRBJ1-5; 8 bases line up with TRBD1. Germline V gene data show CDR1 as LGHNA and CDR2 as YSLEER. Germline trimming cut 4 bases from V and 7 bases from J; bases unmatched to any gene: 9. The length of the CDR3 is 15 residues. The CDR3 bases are TGCGCCAGCAGCCGAGACAGGGGAGTAGGACAGCCCCAGCATTTT. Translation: CASSRDRGVGQPQHF.

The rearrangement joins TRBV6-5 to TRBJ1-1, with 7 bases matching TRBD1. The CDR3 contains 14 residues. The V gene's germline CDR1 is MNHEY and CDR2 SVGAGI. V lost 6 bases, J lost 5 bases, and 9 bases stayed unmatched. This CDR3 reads CASSRDRAKTEAFF. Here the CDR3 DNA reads TGTGCCAGCAGCAGAGACAGGGCGAAGACTGAAGCTTTCTTT.

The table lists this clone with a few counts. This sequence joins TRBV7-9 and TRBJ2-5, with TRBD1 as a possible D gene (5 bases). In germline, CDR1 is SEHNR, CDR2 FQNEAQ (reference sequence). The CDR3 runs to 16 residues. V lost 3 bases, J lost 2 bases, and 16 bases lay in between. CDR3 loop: CASSFPFRVRQETQYF. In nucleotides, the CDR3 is TGTGCCAGCAGCTTCCCCTTCAGGGTCCGTCAAGAGACCCAGTACTTC.

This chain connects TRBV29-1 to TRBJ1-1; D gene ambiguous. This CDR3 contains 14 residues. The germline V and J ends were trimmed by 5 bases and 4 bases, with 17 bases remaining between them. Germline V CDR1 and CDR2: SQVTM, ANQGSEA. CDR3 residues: CSVLPAGSGTEAFF. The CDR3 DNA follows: TGCAGCGTTCTCCCCGCGGGGAGTGGCACTGAAGCTTTCTTT. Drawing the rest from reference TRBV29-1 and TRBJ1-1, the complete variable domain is SAVISQKPSRDICQRGTSLTIQCQVDSQVTMMFWYRQQPGQSLTLIATANQGSEATYESGFVIDKFPISRPNLTFSTLTVSNMSPEDSSIYLCSVLPAGSGTEAFFGQGTRLTVV.